The present T cell receptor beta chain was sequenced within a study of shared clonotypes between healthy human individuals. V dropped 4 bases and J dropped 5 bases, with 17 bases sitting between them. CDR1 and CDR2 from the germline V gene are MNHNY and SVGAGI (reference sequence). There are 15 residues in the CDR3. CD8 cells classed as naive were CD45RO-negative and positively selected for CCR7, excluding terminally differentiated effector memory CD45RA+ cells. Only in-frame clones appear in the TCRdb table, and some are missing; sequencing was by immunoSEQ multiplex PCR. The sample carries roughly 2,000,000 clones, approximately 95% recorded once.

This clonotype originated in a man between 18 and 35 years old in good health. This chain joins TRBV6-6 and TRBJ2-5, with D unresolved. The sequenced sample was naive CD8+ T cells sorted from blood. In DNA form, the CDR3 reads TGTGCCAGCAGTTCCTTCTCGCATGACGACGAGACCCAGTACTTC. This translates into CASSSFSHDDETQYF.